A single sample gave rise to the 20 T cell receptor beta chains below, sequenced in a study of T-cell memory formation after mild COVID-19. TCRdb passed the 5' RACE reads through MiXCR, listing each CDR3 protein once. The sample has a few hundred thousand distinct CDR3 sequences, over 9% seen once; the top ten hold roughly a fifth. The sequencing input was PBMCs or a T cell subset sorted from them (not recorded which). Source of these receptors: a man between 18 and 29 years old who had mild COVID-19 (a few samples of this study predate the infection). Cell type and time point are not known.

Here the CDR3 reads CASSDAGGDYEQYF. DNA for the CDR3: TGTGCCAGCAGTGACGCAGGGGGGGACTACGAGCAGTACTTC. The chain couples TRBV25-1 to TRBJ2-7, with D perhaps given as TRBD1 or TRBD2 (7 bases each). The germline V gene encodes CDR1 MGHDK and CDR2 SYGVNS. This CDR3 spans 14 amino acids. The V and J ends lost 3 bases and 3 bases respectively, with 12 bases between them.

This clonotype came up many times. V and J are TRBV7-2 and TRBJ1-5; TRBD1 might be the D (5 bases). Trimming shortened V by 3 bases and J by 7 bases, and 10 bases separated the two germline ends. The CDR3 sequence is 13 residues long. The germline CDR1 and CDR2 sequences are SGHTA and FQGNSA. DNA of the CDR3: TGTGCCAGCAGCTTTGGGGGTGGCCAGCCCCAGCATTTT. Its translation: CASSFGGGQPQHF.

The CDR3 sequence is CASSFGHFYEQYF. The CDR3 DNA is TGTGCCAGCAGTTTCGGACACTTCTACGAGCAGTACTTC. V and J are TRBV11-3 and TRBJ2-7; D is possibly TRBD1 (5 bases). The CDR3 runs to 13 residues. Germline V gene sequence: CDR1 SGHNT, CDR2 YENEEA. V was pared by 6 bases and J by 3 bases, with 12 bases between.

The sample holds a few counts of this clonotype. The chain employs TRBV11-2 and TRBJ2-1, with D maybe TRBD2 (5 bases). This CDR3 comprises 14 residues. Deletions cut 1 base from V and 4 bases from J, with 8 bases between. The germline V gene encodes CDR1 SGHAT and CDR2 FQNNGV. CDR3 residues: CASSLARVYNEQFF. In nucleotides, the CDR3 is TGTGCCAGCAGCTTAGCGAGGGTATACAATGAGCAGTTCTTC.

The rearrangement joins TRBV6-8 to TRBJ1-5; TRBD1 is a possible D gene (5 bases). Trimming left V 11 bases short and J 6 bases short, with 14 bases between. Germline V gene lookup returns CDR1 MNHGY and CDR2 SAAAGT. The CDR3 has 12 amino acids. The CDR3 reads CAGRGFGQPQHF. In nucleotides, the CDR3 is TGTGCCGGAAGGGGATTCGGTCAGCCCCAGCATTTT.

This chain connects TRBV7-9 to TRBJ1-2; perhaps TRBD1 as D (6 bases). Deletions cut 5 bases from V and 8 bases from J, with 15 bases between. In germline, CDR1 is SEHNR, CDR2 FQNEAQ (reference sequence). The CDR3 sequence is 13 residues long. CDR3 loop: CASSPVGGGGYTF. The CDR3 nucleotides read TGTGCCAGCAGCCCAGTCGGGGGGGGCGGCTACACCTTC.

This clonotype was observed a handful of times. This chain connects TRBV5-1 to TRBJ1-2; no clear D gene. The V gene lost 6 bases and the J gene lost 8 bases, with 11 bases spanning the gap. This CDR3 is 11 amino acids long. Germline-derived CDR1 and CDR2 are SGHRS and YFSETQ. In DNA form, the CDR3 reads TGCGCCAGCACGACGGCCTCAGGCTACACCTTC. Translated, it gives CASTTASGYTF.

This clonotype was observed a handful of times. This chain uses TRBV6-5 with TRBJ2-5, with 7 bases matching TRBD1. CDR3 length equals 16 residues. Germline trimming cut 6 bases from V and 4 bases from J; bases unmatched to any gene: 14. The germline CDR1 and CDR2 sequences are MNHEY and SVGAGI. The CDR3, as DNA: TGTGCCAGCAGAACGACCGGGACAGCTCCTCGAGAGACCCAGTACTTC. Amino acid sequence: CASRTTGTAPRETQYF.

The chain carries TRBV7-2 and TRBJ2-7; 7 nucleotides align to TRBD1. The germline V gene encodes CDR1 SGHTA and CDR2 FQGNSA. The CDR3 has 14 amino acids. Trimming at V came to 4 bases and at J to 4 bases, leaving 7 bases not matched to a gene. CDR3 in amino acids: CASSSRQGPYEQYV. The CDR3 region has the DNA TGTGCCAGCAGCTCCCGACAGGGACCTTACGAGCAGTACGTC.

This clonotype was detected only once. This chain connects TRBV4-3 to TRBJ2-1; possibly TRBD2 for D (5 bases). The V gene lost 0 bases and the J gene lost 8 bases, with 14 bases spanning the gap. The CDR3 runs 15 residues. Germline assignment: CDR1 LGHNA and CDR2 YSLEER. The CDR3 sequence is CASSQERGPWDEQFF. In DNA form, the CDR3 reads TGCGCCAGCAGCCAAGAACGGGGTCCTTGGGATGAGCAGTTCTTC.

This clonotype was seen a handful of times. The rearrangement joins TRBV5-6 to TRBJ2-4, with D possibly being TRBD1 or TRBD2 (5 bases each). V was clipped by 0 bases and J by 8 bases, with 9 bases between them. Per the germline V gene, CDR1 is SGHDT and CDR2 is YYEEEE. This CDR3 comprises 13 residues. The DNA for the CDR3 is TGTGCCAGCAGCTTGGGGCAGGGACACATTCAGTACTTC. Its translation: CASSLGQGHIQYF. Filled out from reference TRBV5-6 and TRBJ2-4, the complete variable domain reads DAGVTQSPTHLIKTRGQQVTLRCSPKSGHDTVSWYQQALGQGPQFIFQYYEEEERQRGNFPDRFSGHQFPNYSSELNVNALLLGDSALYLCASSLGQGHIQYFGAGTRLSVL.

This clonotype occurred a few times. The V and J genes are TRBV23-1 and TRBJ2-5; TRBD1 is a possible D gene (6 bases). TRBV23-1 is placed among ORFs of uncertain function. The V gene lost 0 bases and the J gene lost 4 bases, with 9 bases spanning the gap. This CDR3 has 14 residues. The CDR3 sequence: CASSQSNRAETQYF. The CDR3 region has the DNA TGCGCCAGCAGTCAATCGAACAGGGCAGAGACCCAGTACTTC.

The DNA for the CDR3 is TGTGCCAGCAGCTTAGATTGGAGACAGGGGTTCCACGAGCAGTACTTC. Its translation is CASSLDWRQGFHEQYF. The chain recombines TRBV11-2 with TRBJ2-7; TRBD1 matches at 8 bases. Germline CDR1 reads SGHAT; CDR2 reads FQNNGV. The CDR3 extends over 16 amino acids. The trim removed 0 bases at V and 5 bases at J, leaving 9 bases unmatched.

The chain joins TRBV11-2 to TRBJ2-1, with D hard to call. The V end was cut by 3 bases, the J end by 15 bases, with 12 bases between. Per the germline V gene, CDR1 is SGHAT and CDR2 is FQNNGV. CDR3 length: 11 amino acids. CDR3 sequence (DNA): TGTGCCAGCAGCTTGACACTAAAGGTGTTCTTC. Translation gives CASSLTLKVFF.

The chain couples TRBV13 to TRBJ2-7; 13 bases agree with TRBD2. CDR3 length equals 14 residues. Germline CDR1 is PRHDT and CDR2 is FYEKMQ (reference sequence). The V gene end was trimmed by 5 bases and the J gene end by 7 bases; junction bases not matched to a gene: 5. The CDR3 nucleotides read TGTGCCAGCAGCAACGGACTAGCGGGGGTAGAGCAGTACGTC. Residues: CASSNGLAGVEQYV.

This clonotype has a handful of counts. The chain couples TRBV5-4 to TRBJ1-1; 10 bases are shared with TRBD1. The V and J ends lost 3 bases and 4 bases, in that order; junction bases with no gene match: 6. The CDR3 loop spans 15 amino acids. Germline V gene sequence: CDR1 SGHNT, CDR2 YYREEE (reference sequence). This CDR3 is CASSSPDRGTTEAFF. CDR3 coding DNA: TGTGCCAGCAGCTCGCCGGACAGGGGGACCACTGAAGCTTTCTTT. The whole variable domain, filled in from reference TRBV5-4 and TRBJ1-1, reads ETGVTQSPTHLIKTRGQQVTLRCSSQSGHNTVSWYQQALGQGPQFIFQYYREEENGRGNFPPRFSGLQFPNYSSELNVNALELDDSALYLCASSSPDRGTTEAFFGQGTRLTVV.

Ten or more counts support this clonotype. The J gene is TRBJ2-5, the V gene TRBV11-2; D may be TRBD1 or TRBD2 (5 bases each). Per germline, CDR1 SGHAT and CDR2 FQNNGV. This CDR3 comprises 15 residues. Trimming removed 1 base at V and 2 bases at J, with 11 bases between. CDR3 sequence (DNA): TGTGCCAGCAGCTTAGTACGGGGCCCTCAAGAGACCCAGTACTTC. Translation gives CASSLVRGPQETQYF.

In its sample, this clonotype was seen many times. The chain employs TRBV18 and TRBJ2-7; the D gene is possibly TRBD2 (7 bases). In germline, CDR1 is KGHSH, CDR2 LQKENI. V was clipped by 2 bases and J by 5 bases, with 19 bases between them. This CDR3 contains 16 residues. Here the CDR3 DNA reads TGTGCCAGCTCACCAGGTGTCGGAAGGGGGGGAGACGAGCAGTACTTC. This translates into CASSPGVGRGGDEQYF.

This clonotype occurred a few times. The J gene is TRBJ1-6, the V gene TRBV3-1, with D perhaps TRBD1 (5 bases). Germline V gene sequence: CDR1 LGHDT, CDR2 YNNKEL (reference sequence). The CDR3 sequence is 15 residues long. V gave up 2 bases and J gave up 8 bases, with 13 bases separating them. DNA for the CDR3: TGTGCCAGCAGCCAAAACGGGGGGGGTGATTCACCCCTCCACTTT. Translated: CASSQNGGGDSPLHF.

The gene calls are TRBV4-1 and TRBJ2-2, with TRBD1 identical over 7 bases. Germline CDR1 and CDR2: MGHRA and YSYEKL. This CDR3 has 16 amino acids. J gave up 2 bases and V 4 bases, and 7 bases lay outside the gene matches. This CDR3 reads CASSRIQGLNTGELFF. In nucleotides, the CDR3 is TGCGCCAGCAGCCGCATACAGGGGCTCAACACCGGGGAGCTGTTTTTT.